What follows is one T cell receptor beta chain and its context. Antigen specificity is unknown. The length of the CDR3 is 15 residues. The J segment lost 4 bases and the V segment lost 3 bases, leaving 2 bases of the junction unmatched. CDR1 SNHLY and CDR2 FYNNEI come from the germline V gene. This sample is part of a study of T cell responses to AZD1222 COVID-19 vaccine. Findings of the study overall: Donors, mostly white British, included more females; clonal diversity was possibly underestimated. Targets within unmutated variant regions were reportedly found for nearly half of spike-specific TCRs.

Assay: immunoSEQ multiplex PCR; the TCRdb copy retains only in-frame clones and omits some. The sample includes some 170,000 clones, around 90% of them seen just once. Sequencing was performed on peripheral blood, taken on day 0 of AZD1222 vaccination. This TCR was sampled from an adult in good health. The rearrangement uses TRBV2 and TRBJ2-7; TRBD2 matches at 14 bases. The CDR3 DNA is TGTGCCAGCAGTGACGGGACTAGCGGGAGTTACGAGCAGTACTTC. Residues: CASSDGTSGSYEQYF. Full variable domain (remainder filled in from reference TRBV2 and TRBJ2-7): EPEVTQTPSHQVTQMGQEVILRCVPISNHLYFYWYRQILGQKVEFLVSFYNNEISEKSEIFDDQFSVERPDGSNFTLKIRSTKLEDSAMYFCASSDGTSGSYEQYFGPGTRLTVT.